What follows are 26 T cell receptor beta chains derived from one specimen sequenced in a study of T-cell memory formation after mild COVID-19 (dated by TCRdb to the early 2020s). Receptors were amplified or captured by 5' RACE. Sequencing used an Illumina NovaSeq 6000. Through fastp at Q25 and MiXCR, TCRdb rebuilt clones from the public reads, retaining in-frame beta chains. One record per CDR3 amino acid sequence lists the most common genes and DNA. The sample profile shows some 600,000 distinct CDR3 sequences; roughly 17% of them were found once. The top ten clonotypes cover around 8.1% of the sample. Sequencing used PBMCs or a T cell subset sorted from them (not recorded which). These receptors all stem from an adult woman who had mild COVID-19 (a few samples of this study predate the infection). The sample titles of this study are shuffled in the database, so cell type and time point are left out; the donor was told from shared clones.

The genes are TRBV28 and TRBJ2-7, with 11 bases fitting TRBD1. J gave up 5 bases and V 8 bases, and 5 bases lay outside the gene matches. Germline assignment: CDR1 MDHEN and CDR2 SYDVKM. The CDR3 totals 13 residues. CDR3 bases: TGTGCCAGCGGTGGGGACAGGGGGGACGAGCAGTACTTC. Encoded protein: CASGGDRGDEQYF.

This clonotype was observed at least ten times. J is TRBJ2-3 and V is TRBV5-1; D call uncertain. Germline V CDR1 and CDR2: SGHRS, YFSETQ. This CDR3 has 12 residues. V dropped 1 base and J dropped 4 bases, with 4 bases sitting between them. The CDR3 nucleotides are TGCGCCAGCAGCTTGTACGCAGATACGCAGTATTTT. Residues: CASSLYADTQYF. Combining the CDR3 with reference TRBV5-1 and TRBJ2-3 gives the whole variable domain KAGVTQTPRYLIKTRGQQVTLSCSPISGHRSVSWYQQTPGQGLQFLFEYFSETQRNKGNFPGRFSGRQFSNSRSEMNVSTLELGDSALYLCASSLYADTQYFGPGTRLTVL.

The CDR3 region has the DNA TGCGCCAGCAGCTTAGTCTCTCTCTCCAATGAGCAGTTCTTC. Translating gives CASSLVSLSNEQFF. The chain joins TRBV5-1 to TRBJ2-1; D is undetermined. Germline values: CDR1 SGHRS, CDR2 YFSETQ. Deletions cut 2 bases from V and 6 bases from J, with 12 bases between. The CDR3 totals 14 residues.

The chain is built from TRBV18 and TRBJ1-5; tentatively, D is TRBD1 (5 bases). The CDR3 has 15 residues. The germline V gene has CDR1 KGHSH and CDR2 LQKENI. Trimming shortened V by 4 bases and J by 3 bases, and 13 bases separated the two germline ends. DNA of the CDR3: TGTGCCAGCTCACTACCGGGGGGTTACAATCAGCCCCAGCATTTT. Amino acid sequence: CASSLPGGYNQPQHF.

The CDR3 here is CASSLEPGQTKNIQYF. The CDR3 DNA is TGCGCCAGCAGCTTGGAACCGGGACAAACCAAAAACATTCAGTACTTC. The J gene is TRBJ2-4, the V gene TRBV5-1; D perhaps matches TRBD1 (6 bases). CDR1 is SGHRS and CDR2 is YFSETQ in the germline V gene. The length of the CDR3 is 16 residues. V lost 0 bases to trimming and J lost 2 bases, with 12 bases between them.

The rearrangement uses TRBV28 and TRBJ2-2; D ambiguous. V lost 4 bases to trimming and J lost 1 base, with 7 bases between them. There are 14 residues in the CDR3. CDR1 MDHEN and CDR2 SYDVKM come from the germline V gene. In nucleotides, the CDR3 is TGTGCCAGCAGTTCGGCAGGGAACACCGGGGAGCTGTTTTTT. It is translated as CASSSAGNTGELFF.

V usage is TRBV7-9 and J usage is TRBJ2-7, with 9 bases that match TRBD1. V lost 5 bases to trimming and J lost 3 bases; unmatched junction nucleotides: 8. This CDR3 comprises 15 residues. Germline CDR1 is SEHNR and CDR2 is FQNEAQ (reference sequence). The CDR3 bases are TGTGCCAGCAGCCAGCCAGGGACAGGGCACTACGAGCAGTACTTC. Residues: CASSQPGTGHYEQYF. Full variable domain (missing parts from reference TRBV7-9 and TRBJ2-7): DTGVSQNPRHKITKRGQNVTFRCDPISEHNRLYWYRQTLGQGPEFLTYFQNEAQLEKSRLLSDRFSAERPKGSFSTLEIQRTEQGDSAMYLCASSQPGTGHYEQYFGPGTRLTVT.

In DNA form, the CDR3 reads TGTGCCAGCAGCGTAGCGTCGACTAATGAAAAACTGTTTTTT. This encodes CASSVASTNEKLFF. This chain connects TRBV9 to TRBJ1-4; no definite D call. The CDR3 is made up of 14 amino acids. V lost 0 bases and J 2 bases, leaving 5 bases between the germline ends. CDR1 and CDR2 (germline): SGDLS, YYNGEE.

This clonotype was picked up a small number of times. The chain combines TRBV10-3 with TRBJ1-2; D is uncertain. Germline V gives CDR1 ENHRY, CDR2 SYGVKD. The V gene lost 2 bases and the J gene lost 0 bases, with 10 bases spanning the gap. The CDR3 has 15 residues. CDR3 nucleotides: TGTGCCATCAGTGAGAGGGCCTTAGCTAACTATGGCTACACCTTC. It encodes CAISERALANYGYTF.

The chain recombines TRBV6-2 or TRBV6-3 with TRBJ2-1; the D call may be TRBD1 or TRBD2 (5 bases each). Germline V gene data show CDR1 as MNHEY and CDR2 as SVGEGT. V lost 5 bases and J 15 bases, leaving 17 bases between the germline ends. The CDR3 has 12 amino acids. The DNA for the CDR3 is TGTGCCAGCAGTAAGACGGCGACGGGGACGTTCTTC. It codes for CASSKTATGTFF.

This clonotype was observed a few times. The chain combines TRBV12-3 or TRBV12-4 with TRBJ1-1; TRBD1 aligns across 7 bases. The CDR3 contains 14 residues. V trimming: 0 bases; J trimming: 3 bases; junction bases outside the gene matches: 1. For the CDR3, the DNA is TGTGCCAGCAGTTTAGCAGGGACAGACACTGAAGCTTTCTTT. Encoded protein: CASSLAGTDTEAFF.

In its sample, this clonotype was seen a few times. This chain links TRBV5-1 with TRBJ1-4; D possibly corresponds to TRBD1 (6 bases). This CDR3 has 16 amino acids. V was pared by 5 bases and J by 7 bases, with 21 bases between. Germline CDR1 and CDR2: SGHRS and YFSETQ. The CDR3 here is CASSQQEGVKVEKLFF. Here the CDR3 DNA reads TGCGCCAGCAGTCAGCAGGAGGGGGTTAAAGTTGAAAAACTGTTTTTT.

This clonotype was seen more than once but under ten times. The genes are TRBV25-1 and TRBJ2-7; D may be TRBD2 (5 bases). Germline V gene data show CDR1 as MGHDK and CDR2 as SYGVNS. The CDR3 has 12 residues. V lost 2 bases and J lost 5, with 7 bases in between. CDR3 sequence reads: CASSERGNEQYF. CDR3 nucleotide sequence: TGTGCCAGCAGTGAACGGGGAAACGAGCAGTACTTC.

This clonotype was picked up a small number of times. The chain employs TRBV2 and TRBJ1-6; D ambiguous. The germline V gene has CDR1 SNHLY and CDR2 FYNNEI. This CDR3 is 12 amino acids long. The V and J ends lost 7 bases and 6 bases respectively, with 7 bases between them. The CDR3 loop is CASKRANSPLHF. DNA of the CDR3: TGTGCCAGCAAGCGGGCTAATTCACCCCTCCACTTT. Based on the CDR3 plus reference TRBV2 and TRBJ1-6, the full variable domain is EPEVTQTPSHQVTQMGQEVILRCVPISNHLYFYWYRQILGQKVEFLVSFYNNEISEKSEIFDDQFSVERPDGSNFTLKIRSTKLEDSAMYFCASKRANSPLHFGNGTRLTVT.

The chain combines TRBV24-1 with TRBJ2-1; TRBD2 agrees at 14 bases. V was clipped by 2 bases and J by 7 bases; unmatched bases: 3. Germline assignment: CDR1 KGHDR and CDR2 SFDVKD. The CDR3 has 16 amino acids. The DNA for the CDR3 is TGTGCCACCAGTGATTCGGGACTAGCGGGAGAAAATGAGCAGTTCTTC. Its protein is CATSDSGLAGENEQFF.

This clonotype was recorded a few times. This sequence joins TRBV20-1 and TRBJ1-1; 10 nucleotides line up with TRBD1. CDR1 and CDR2 from the germline V gene are DFQATT and SNEGSKA (reference sequence). The V and J ends lost 5 bases and 0 bases, in that order; junction bases with no gene match: 12. The CDR3 extends over 17 amino acids. The CDR3 DNA sequence: TGCAGTGCTCTCACTGACAGGGGGCTTCCCTTGAACACTGAAGCTTTCTTT. Translated: CSALTDRGLPLNTEAFF.

V is TRBV20-1 and J is TRBJ2-3, with 8 bases matching TRBD2. V lost 2 bases, J lost 5 bases, and 3 bases stayed unmatched. CDR1 is DFQATT, CDR2 SNEGSKA, per germline (reference sequence). This CDR3 is built from 13 residues. CDR3 in amino acids: CSARRTSLDTQYF. CDR3 DNA sequence: TGCAGTGCTAGACGGACTAGCTTAGATACGCAGTATTTT.

CDR3 region: CASSIAGPGSDTQYF. The CDR3 nucleotides are TGCGCCAGCAGCATAGCGGGACCCGGTTCAGATACGCAGTATTTT. The V and J genes are TRBV5-1 and TRBJ2-3; 8 positions agree with TRBD2. CDR3 length: 15 amino acids. Losses at the gene ends were 4 bases for V and 4 bases for J; bases not matched to a gene: 8. Per the germline V gene, CDR1 is SGHRS and CDR2 is YFSETQ.

The chain combines TRBV29-1 with TRBJ2-1; 11 positions agree with TRBD2. V shed 4 bases and J 3 bases; nucleotides not matched to a gene: 11. Germline V gene lookup returns CDR1 SQVTM and CDR2 ANQGSEA. The CDR3 has 17 amino acids. The CDR3: CSVVVVLAGGHYNEQFF. CDR3 nucleotides: TGCAGCGTTGTAGTCGTATTAGCGGGAGGGCACTACAATGAGCAGTTCTTC.

This clonotype was found a few times. The chain uses TRBV15 and TRBJ1-1; 8 bases align to TRBD1. Losses at the gene ends were 0 bases for V and 11 bases for J; bases not matched to a gene: 8. The CDR3 runs 14 residues. From germline, CDR1 is LNHNV and CDR2 YYDKDF (reference sequence). The CDR3 nucleotides are TGTGCCACCAGCAGAGACGCAGGGGGCGAGTCGGCTTTCTTT. Its translation: CATSRDAGGESAFF.

The V call is TRBV10-3, the J call TRBJ2-1; 7 bases agree with TRBD2. Germline CDR1 is ENHRY and CDR2 is SYGVKD. V dropped 0 bases and J dropped 9; count of bases not matched to a gene: 14. This CDR3 region has 17 residues. The CDR3 loop is CAISESPGLGKLGEQFF. The CDR3 DNA sequence: TGTGCCATCAGTGAGTCTCCCGGACTAGGGAAGTTGGGTGAGCAGTTCTTC.

This clonotype was counted a few times. The chain is built from TRBV10-3 and TRBJ2-1; 8 bases map to TRBD2. Per the germline V gene, CDR1 is ENHRY and CDR2 is SYGVKD. The CDR3 is 15 residues long. After removal of 1 base from V and 8 bases from J, the junction contained 7 bases not matched to a gene. Here the CDR3 reads CAISEWGSGNDEQFF. CDR3 nucleotide sequence: TGTGCCATCAGTGAGTGGGGTAGCGGGAACGATGAGCAGTTCTTC.

The genes are TRBV6-2 or TRBV6-3 and TRBJ2-1; D perhaps matches TRBD2 (6 bases). Deletions cut 5 bases from V and 0 bases from J, with 14 bases between. This CDR3 spans 16 amino acids. Germline CDR1 is MNHEY and CDR2 is SVGEGT. The CDR3 here is CASSASLGGSYNEQFF. The CDR3 DNA is TGTGCCAGCAGTGCCTCGTTGGGGGGCTCCTACAATGAGCAGTTCTTC.

This clonotype was seen a handful of times. This chain connects TRBV24-1 to TRBJ2-5; D may match TRBD1 or TRBD2 (5 bases each). The CDR3 is 17 amino acids. The ends were cut back, 6 bases at V and 2 bases at J, with 21 bases in the middle. CDR1 and CDR2 from the germline V gene are KGHDR and SFDVKD. The CDR3 sequence: CATSQNRGRGEQETQYF. DNA for the CDR3: TGTGCCACCAGTCAGAATCGGGGACGGGGTGAGCAAGAGACCCAGTACTTC.

The chain joins TRBV18 to TRBJ2-5; possible D gene TRBD1, 5 bases. V dropped 1 base and J dropped 11 bases, with 11 bases sitting between them. The CDR3 has 12 residues. Looked up from germline, CDR1 is KGHSH and CDR2 is LQKENI. The CDR3 loop reads CASSPRTQGQYF. CDR3 DNA sequence: TGTGCCAGCTCACCACGGACCCAGGGACAGTACTTC.

V and J are TRBV6-6 and TRBJ1-1; no reliable D call. The germline V gene has CDR1 MNHNY and CDR2 SVGAGI (reference sequence). V lost 7 bases, J lost 1 base, and 10 bases lay in between. The CDR3 contains 13 residues. CDR3: CASKNRENTEAFF. CDR3 nucleotide sequence: TGTGCCAGCAAAAATCGTGAGAACACTGAAGCTTTCTTT.